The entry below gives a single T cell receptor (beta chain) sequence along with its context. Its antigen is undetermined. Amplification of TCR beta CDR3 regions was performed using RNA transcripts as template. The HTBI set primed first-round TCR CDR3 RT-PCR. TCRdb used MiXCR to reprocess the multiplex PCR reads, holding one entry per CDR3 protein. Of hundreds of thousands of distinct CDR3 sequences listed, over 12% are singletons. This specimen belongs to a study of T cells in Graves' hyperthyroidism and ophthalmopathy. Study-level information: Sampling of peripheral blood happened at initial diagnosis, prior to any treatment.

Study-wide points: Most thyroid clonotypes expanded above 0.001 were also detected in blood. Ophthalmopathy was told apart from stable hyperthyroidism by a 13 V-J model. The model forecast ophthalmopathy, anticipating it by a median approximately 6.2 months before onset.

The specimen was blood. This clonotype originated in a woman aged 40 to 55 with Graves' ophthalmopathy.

The CDR3 loop reads CASSTQTGGIGEQYF. CDR3 DNA: TGTGCCAGCAGCACCCAGACAGGGGGCATCGGCGAGCAGTACTTC. The J gene is TRBJ2-7, the V gene TRBV11-3; TRBD1 agrees at 10 bases. Germline V gene sequence: CDR1 SGHNT, CDR2 YENEEA. The CDR3 is made up of 15 amino acids. V shed 5 bases and J 6 bases; nucleotides not matched to a gene: 10.